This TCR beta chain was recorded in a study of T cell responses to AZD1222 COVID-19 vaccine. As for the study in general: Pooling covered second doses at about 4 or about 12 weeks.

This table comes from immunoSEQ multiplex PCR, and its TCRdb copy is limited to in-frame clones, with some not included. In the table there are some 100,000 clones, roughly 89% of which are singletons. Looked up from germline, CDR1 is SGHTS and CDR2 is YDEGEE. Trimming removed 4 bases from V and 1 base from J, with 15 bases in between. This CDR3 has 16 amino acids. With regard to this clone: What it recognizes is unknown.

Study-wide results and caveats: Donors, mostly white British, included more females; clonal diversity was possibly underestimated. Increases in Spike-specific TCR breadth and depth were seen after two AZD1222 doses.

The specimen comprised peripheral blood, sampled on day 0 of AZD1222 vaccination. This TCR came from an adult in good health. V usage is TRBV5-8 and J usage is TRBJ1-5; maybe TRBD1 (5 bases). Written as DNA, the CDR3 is TGTGCCAGCAGCCGGAGGGGACTTCAGAGCAATCAGCCCCAGCATTTT. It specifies CASSRRGLQSNQPQHF.